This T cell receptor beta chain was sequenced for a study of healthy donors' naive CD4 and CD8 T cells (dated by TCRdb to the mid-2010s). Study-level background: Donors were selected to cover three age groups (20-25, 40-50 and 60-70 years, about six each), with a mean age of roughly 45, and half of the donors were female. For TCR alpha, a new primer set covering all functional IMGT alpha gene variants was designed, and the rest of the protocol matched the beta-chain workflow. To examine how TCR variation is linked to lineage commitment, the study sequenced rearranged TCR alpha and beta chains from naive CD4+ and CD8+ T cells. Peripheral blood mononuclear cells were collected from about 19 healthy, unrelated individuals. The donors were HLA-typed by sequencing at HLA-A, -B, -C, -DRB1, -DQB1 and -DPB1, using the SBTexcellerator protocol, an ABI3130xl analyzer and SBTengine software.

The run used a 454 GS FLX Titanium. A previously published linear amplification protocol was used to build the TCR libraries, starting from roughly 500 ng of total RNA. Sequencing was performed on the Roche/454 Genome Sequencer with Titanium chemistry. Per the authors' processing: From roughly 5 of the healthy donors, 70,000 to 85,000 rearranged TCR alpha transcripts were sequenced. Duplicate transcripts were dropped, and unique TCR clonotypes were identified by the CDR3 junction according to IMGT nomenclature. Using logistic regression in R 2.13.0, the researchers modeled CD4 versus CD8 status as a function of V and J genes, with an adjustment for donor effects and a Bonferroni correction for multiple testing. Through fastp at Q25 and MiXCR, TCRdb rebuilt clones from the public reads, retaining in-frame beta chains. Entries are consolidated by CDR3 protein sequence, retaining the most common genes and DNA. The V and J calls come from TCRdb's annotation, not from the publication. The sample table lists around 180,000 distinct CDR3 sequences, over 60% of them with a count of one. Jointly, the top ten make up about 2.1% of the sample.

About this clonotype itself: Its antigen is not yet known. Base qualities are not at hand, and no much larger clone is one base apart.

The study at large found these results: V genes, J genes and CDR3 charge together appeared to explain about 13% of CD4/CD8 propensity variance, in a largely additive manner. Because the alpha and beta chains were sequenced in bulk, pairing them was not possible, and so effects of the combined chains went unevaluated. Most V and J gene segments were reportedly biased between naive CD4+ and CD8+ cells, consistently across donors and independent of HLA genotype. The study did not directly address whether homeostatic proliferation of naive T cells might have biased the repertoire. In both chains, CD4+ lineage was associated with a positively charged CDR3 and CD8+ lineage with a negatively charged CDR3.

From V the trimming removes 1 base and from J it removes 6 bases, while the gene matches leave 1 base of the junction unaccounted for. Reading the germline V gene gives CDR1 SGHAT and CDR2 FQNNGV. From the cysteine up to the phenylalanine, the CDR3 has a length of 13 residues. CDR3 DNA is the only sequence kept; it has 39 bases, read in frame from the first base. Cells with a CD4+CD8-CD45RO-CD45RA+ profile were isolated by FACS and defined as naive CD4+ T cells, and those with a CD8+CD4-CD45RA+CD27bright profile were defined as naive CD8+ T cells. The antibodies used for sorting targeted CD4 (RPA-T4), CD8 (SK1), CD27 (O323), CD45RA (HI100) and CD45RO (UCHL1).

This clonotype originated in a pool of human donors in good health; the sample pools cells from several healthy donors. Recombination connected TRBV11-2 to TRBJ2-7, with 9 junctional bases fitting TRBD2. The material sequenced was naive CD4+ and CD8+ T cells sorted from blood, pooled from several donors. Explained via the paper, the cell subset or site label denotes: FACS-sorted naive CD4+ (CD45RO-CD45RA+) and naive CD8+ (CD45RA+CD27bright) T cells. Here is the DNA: TGTGCCAGCAGCTTAGCACTAGCGGGCGAGCAGTACTTC. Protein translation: CASSLALAGEQYF.